The clone carrying this T cell receptor (beta chain) has only a few counts. No antigen is known for it. Between the trimmed V and J ends, which lost 4 bases and 0 bases, there was a span of 0 bases. Germline V gives CDR1 MNHEY, CDR2 SMNVEV (reference sequence). The CDR3 contains 11 residues. Method: immunoSEQ multiplex PCR; TCRdb's copy keeps in-frame clones and lacks some. The sample has 30,000 to 35,000 clones; about four fifths are singletons. This entry belongs to a study of T cell responses to AZD1222 COVID-19 vaccine. Overall study findings and caveats: There were mostly white British donors and more females than males, and clonal diversity was possibly underestimated. Nearly half of the spike-specific TCRs reportedly recognize variant regions that carry no mutations.

Source: peripheral blood, taken 28 days after the second AZD1222 dose. The sequence was collected from an adult who received the AZD1222 COVID-19 vaccine. The chain combines TRBV27 with TRBJ2-5; the D is unclear. CDR3 DNA: TGTGCCAGCAGTTACCAAGAGACCCAGTACTTC. As protein: CASSYQETQYF.